This T cell receptor beta chain was identified in a study of immune evolution from preneoplasia to lung adenocarcinoma (dated by TCRdb to about 2021). Turning to the overall study: HLA loss of heterozygosity was found in about 6.3% of AIS, roughly 15% of MIA and 25% to 35% of ADC lesions, and in no AAH lesions. The study used immune gene expression, TCR sequencing and multiplex immunofluorescence to profile the immune contexture of lung adenocarcinoma precursors and invasive adenocarcinoma. Resected precursor lesions (AAH, AIS, MIA) and invasive adenocarcinomas were compared against paired morphologically normal lung tissue. Sample size was determined by specimen availability and not by a prior power calculation. The immune data were combined with whole exome sequencing and methylation data from the same cohort of nodules. A total of around 50 patients with pulmonary nodules who underwent surgical resection were included in the overall cohort. The TCR sequencing data were obtained from 51 patients. According to the study, 105 samples went through TCR sequencing. POLYSOLVER was used to infer Class I HLA alleles from exome data, and LOHHLA was used to detect allele-specific HLA loss.

The research as a whole found: The findings were based on association rather than direct causation, and larger cohorts with long-term follow-up and longitudinal biopsies were deemed needed. Clonality was highest in normal lung, while later-stage lesions appeared to have lower clonality but higher T cell density and diversity. Because every patient came from Japan and China, how well the results apply to Western populations was uncertain. T cell clonality was highest in KRAS-mutant nodules compared with EGFR-mutant or double wild-type lesions. Top T cell clone frequencies were highest in normal lung and appeared to decrease progressively from AAH through AIS, MIA and invasive adenocarcinoma.

The immunoSEQ hsTCRbeta Kit was used to sequence TCR beta CDR3 regions from DNA. As for how the authors treated the data: The ImmunoSEQ Analyzer was used to analyse the TCR sequencing data. T cell clonality was defined as 1 minus Pielou's evenness, as computed on productive rearrangements. T cell diversity was measured with the inverse Simpson index on productive templates. T cell density was expressed as TCR beta template counts normalized to usable DNA, with usable DNA estimated by amplifying and sequencing housekeeping genes. TCR metrics were compared across histologic stages using two-sided Kruskal-Wallis tests. Not all clones reach the TCRdb copy of this immuneACCESS table, which keeps in-frame sequences only. Checked studies attribute under half of the gap to unresolved V genes and leave the rest unexplained. For V, J and clone size, that table is used; D and trimming come from the DNA. A total of about 2,700 clones appear in this sample, 75% to 90% of them only once. Clones ranked in the top ten supply approximately 5% of the sample.

V has 3 bases trimmed and J has 7 bases trimmed; junction bases matching no gene number 3. The CDR3 runs 15 residues from the cysteine to the phenylalanine. Solely the CDR3 DNA is kept, with 45 bases framed from the first base. CDR1 and CDR2, per the germline V gene, are KGHSH and LQKENI. Between 2014 and 2017, the patients underwent resection in either Japan or China. Histologic diagnosis of each case was confirmed independently by two lung cancer pathologists on H&E slides. Macro-dissection after pathologic assessment enriched premalignant or tumor cells for nucleic acid extraction. DNA was isolated from FFPE tissue using the AllPrep DNA/RNA FFPE Kit. Of note for this clone: Which antigen it targets is not known. No qualities accompany the bases; no much larger clone lies one base away.

The origin of this receptor is a person aged 60-80 years with invasive lung adenocarcinoma. Sequencing was done on a sample of FFPE invasive lung adenocarcinoma tissue. The cell subset or site label, as the study defines it: frankly invasive lung adenocarcinoma (ADC). The rearranged segments are TRBV18 and TRBJ2-1, and 13 bases in between align with TRBD2. For the CDR3, the sequence is CASSPTSGRRNEQFF. The DNA is as follows: TGTGCCAGCTCACCGACTAGCGGGAGGCGGAATGAGCAGTTCTTC. Full variable domain (CDR3 extended with the reference TRBV18 and TRBJ2-1 proteins): NAGVMQNPRHLVRRRGQEARLRCSPMKGHSHVYWYRQLPEEGLKFMVYLQKENIIDESGMPKERFSAEFPKEGPSILRIQQVVRGDSAAYFCASSPTSGRRNEQFFGPGTRLTVL.